These 29 T cell receptor beta chains share one sample of origin, sequenced in a study of blood T cell repertoires in COVID-19. The repertoire was sequenced with immunoSEQ multiplex PCR; TCRdb's copy has only in-frame clones and lacks some. This table has roughly 170,000 clones, 86% appearing once. Sequenced material: peripheral blood. These receptors all stem from a man between 65 and 85 years old with active or convalescent COVID-19.

The chain couples TRBV27 to TRBJ2-3; 9 positions agree with TRBD1. Trimming at V came to 4 bases and at J to 6 bases, leaving 11 bases not matched to a gene. The CDR3 runs to 16 residues. Germline V lookup: CDR1 MNHEY, CDR2 SMNVEV (reference sequence). The CDR3 bases are TGTGCCAGCAGTTCTCCACAGGGGGCGCGATCCGATACGCAGTATTTT. As protein: CASSSPQGARSDTQYF.

The rearrangement links TRBV2 to TRBJ2-1; 14 nucleotides match TRBD2. CDR3 length: 13 residues. Germline values: CDR1 SNHLY, CDR2 FYNNEI. The V and J ends lost 6 bases and 8 bases, in that order; junction bases with no gene match: 0. The CDR3 is CASRTSGRDEQFF. CDR3 coding DNA: TGTGCCAGCAGGACTAGCGGGAGGGATGAGCAGTTCTTC.

The chain recombines TRBV7-2 with TRBJ2-7, with 12 bases that match TRBD2. V lost 4 bases to trimming and J lost 2 bases; unmatched junction nucleotides: 3. Per germline, CDR1 SGHTA and CDR2 FQGNSA. This CDR3 comprises 15 residues. The CDR3 DNA sequence: TGTGCCAGCAGCTCATCTAGCGGGAGGGCCTACGAGCAGTACTTC. This translates into CASSSSSGRAYEQYF.

This clone was counted many times. V and J are TRBV24-1 and TRBJ2-7; D is undetermined. The length of the CDR3 is 13 residues. The germline V gene has CDR1 KGHDR and CDR2 SFDVKD. Trimming cost V 3 bases and J 2 bases, with 7 bases left between them. The chain's CDR3 is CATSDADTYEQYF. DNA for the CDR3: TGTGCCACCAGTGATGCCGACACCTACGAGCAGTACTTC.

The chain links TRBV3-1 (or the pseudogene TRBV3-2) to TRBJ1-2, with 9 bases lining up with TRBD1. Unmatched junction bases numbered 3, after V lost 3 bases and J lost 4 bases. This CDR3 is built from 14 residues. The V gene's germline CDR1 is LGHDT and CDR2 YNNKEL (reference sequence). The CDR3 spells CASSQGDRAYGYTF. CDR3 in DNA: TGTGCCAGCAGCCAGGGGGACAGGGCCTATGGCTACACCTTC.

This sequence joins TRBV6-2 or TRBV6-3 and TRBJ2-3, with TRBD2 matching over 8 bases. With 0 bases clipped from V and 6 bases from J, the junction kept 2 bases outside the gene matches. From germline, CDR1 is MNHEY and CDR2 SVGEGT. The CDR3 contains 14 residues. CDR3 residues: CASSYSRLADTQYF. In nucleotides, the CDR3 is TGTGCCAGCAGTTACTCGCGACTAGCGGATACGCAGTATTTT.

This chain joins TRBV6-1 and TRBJ1-5; no definite D call. The germline V gene has CDR1 MNHNS and CDR2 SASEGT. V dropped 2 bases and J dropped 0 bases, with 11 bases sitting between them. The CDR3 contains 16 residues. CDR3 region: CASSELQIYSNQPQHF. As DNA, the CDR3 is TGTGCCAGCAGTGAACTACAGATTTATAGCAATCAGCCCCAGCATTTT.

V and J are TRBV18 and TRBJ1-4; perhaps TRBD1 as D (6 bases). Germline loops: CDR1 KGHSH, CDR2 LQKENI. The CDR3 has 21 residues. The V end lost 0 bases, the J end lost 0 bases, and 23 bases lay between the germline ends. The CDR3 region is CASSPPLFSGHLAPTNEKLFF. In DNA form, the CDR3 reads TGTGCCAGCTCACCACCGTTGTTCTCGGGACACCTCGCCCCAACTAATGAAAAACTGTTTTTT.

The chain has TRBV7-2 and TRBJ1-1, with D unclear. From germline, CDR1 is SGHTA and CDR2 FQGNSA. V was clipped by 1 base and J by 8 bases, with 11 bases between them. The CDR3 is 13 residues long. The CDR3 region is CASSLVGEREAFF. CDR3 DNA: TGTGCCAGCAGCTTAGTCGGGGAAAGGGAAGCTTTCTTT.

The chain couples TRBV7-2 to TRBJ2-6, with D possibly matching TRBD1 (5 bases). CDR3 length: 16 residues. The ends were cut back, 4 bases at V and 0 bases at J, with 10 bases in the middle. Per germline, CDR1 SGHTA and CDR2 FQGNSA. CDR3 sequence (DNA): TGTGCCAGCAGCTCAACAGGCCGCTCTGGGGCCAACGTCCTGACTTTC. The encoded protein is CASSSTGRSGANVLTF.

This clone was picked up a small number of times. The chain employs TRBV19 and TRBJ1-2, with TRBD1 as a possible D gene (6 bases). The CDR3 is made up of 13 amino acids. V was trimmed by 8 bases and J by 1 base, leaving 11 bases between them. CDR1 and CDR2 from the germline V gene are LNHDA and SQIVND (reference sequence). The CDR3 spells CASGTILNYGYTF. As DNA, the CDR3 is TGTGCCAGTGGGACAATTCTTAACTATGGCTACACCTTC.

The genes are TRBV27 and TRBJ2-2; TRBD1 matches at 8 bases. Germline lookup yields CDR1 MNHEY and CDR2 SMNVEV (reference sequence). There are 14 residues in the CDR3. The junction had 5 bases not matched to a gene; V was cut back by 5 bases and J by 6 bases. The CDR3 nucleotides read TGTGCCAGCAGTACCGGGACAGGTTCCGGGGAGCTGTTTTTT. This codes for CASSTGTGSGELFF.

The chain is built from TRBV6-2 or TRBV6-3 and TRBJ2-3, with D tentatively TRBD2 (6 bases). The ends were cut back, 4 bases at V and 4 bases at J, with 18 bases in the middle. Germline V lookup: CDR1 MNHEY, CDR2 SVGEGT. The CDR3 contains 16 residues. The CDR3 DNA reads as TGTGCCAGCAGTTCCGCGTTGGGATCGGGGGCAGATACGCAGTATTTT. Amino acid sequence: CASSSALGSGADTQYF.

The rearrangement uses TRBV4-1 and TRBJ2-5; a possible D gene is TRBD2 (5 bases). This CDR3 contains 12 residues. V was cut by 2 bases and J by 5 bases, with 6 bases left in between. Germline-derived CDR1 and CDR2 are MGHRA and YSYEKL. CDR3: CASSQPGETQYF. In DNA form, the CDR3 reads TGCGCCAGCAGCCAACCGGGGGAGACCCAGTACTTC.

J is TRBJ1-2 and V is TRBV18; a possible D gene is TRBD1 (5 bases). V lost 3 bases and J 0 bases, leaving 11 bases between the germline ends. Germline V lookup: CDR1 KGHSH, CDR2 LQKENI. The CDR3 is 15 residues long. Here the CDR3 reads CASSPGRRTNYGYTF. The CDR3 DNA reads as TGTGCCAGCTCACCGGGGCGACGGACTAACTATGGCTACACCTTC.

The J gene is TRBJ2-5, the V gene TRBV6-1; TRBD1 might be the D (6 bases). The V gene lost 1 base and the J gene lost 4 bases, with 10 bases spanning the gap. This CDR3 region has 14 residues. Germline CDR1 reads MNHNS; CDR2 reads SASEGT. The chain's CDR3 is CASSEGGQGETQYF. In nucleotides, the CDR3 is TGTGCCAGCAGTGAAGGGGGGCAAGGAGAGACCCAGTACTTC.

The V gene is TRBV18, the J gene TRBJ1-5; 7 bases map to TRBD1. Trimming took 4 bases from V and 4 from J; bases not matched to a gene: 1. From germline, CDR1 is KGHSH and CDR2 LQKENI. CDR3 length: 13 amino acids. CDR3 region: CASSQGANQPQHF. CDR3 coding DNA: TGTGCCAGCTCACAGGGGGCGAATCAGCCCCAGCATTTT.

The chain recombines TRBV9 with TRBJ1-2; 7 bases align to TRBD1. This CDR3 comprises 15 residues. Losses at the gene ends were 0 bases for V and 7 bases for J; bases not matched to a gene: 9. Per the germline V gene, CDR1 is SGDLS and CDR2 is YYNGEE. The CDR3 loop is CASSVAPTGKGGYTF. The CDR3 coding sequence is TGTGCCAGCAGCGTAGCCCCGACAGGGAAGGGTGGCTACACCTTC.

As DNA, the CDR3 is TGTGCCAGCAGCTCCCCGCGGGGGACCTATGGCTACACCTTC. This codes for CASSSPRGTYGYTF. J is TRBJ1-2 and V is TRBV7-8, with D perhaps matching TRBD1 (5 bases). The CDR3 is made up of 14 amino acids. V lost 4 bases, J lost 4 bases, and 13 bases lay in between. The germline V gene has CDR1 SGHVS and CDR2 FQNEAQ. Complete variable domain (other parts from reference TRBV7-8 and TRBJ1-2): GAGVSQSPRYKVAKRGQDVALRCDPISGHVSLFWYQQALGQGPEFLTYFQNEAQLDKSGLPSDRFFAERPEGSVSTLKIQRTQQEDSAVYLCASSSPRGTYGYTFGSGTRLTVV.

This clone was counted between two and nine times. The J gene is TRBJ1-2, the V gene TRBV6-2 or TRBV6-3, with 8 bases that match TRBD1. V was clipped by 4 bases and J by 6 bases; unmatched bases: 7. This CDR3 spans 14 amino acids. Germline V CDR1 and CDR2: MNHEY, SVGEGT. This chain's CDR3 is CASSSNGRGHGYTF. Here the CDR3 DNA reads TGTGCCAGCAGTTCCAACGGCAGGGGGCATGGCTACACCTTC.

A few counts support this clone. The genes are TRBV7-2 and TRBJ1-2, with D possibly TRBD1 on 6 matching bases. Germline V gene data show CDR1 as SGHTA and CDR2 as FQGNSA. The CDR3 has 15 amino acids. With 6 bases removed from V and 2 bases from J, the gap between germline ends came to 16 bases. The CDR3 here is CASRHTGRVNYGYTF. DNA of the CDR3: TGTGCCAGCAGGCACACAGGGAGGGTGAACTATGGCTACACCTTC.

The chain carries TRBV9 and TRBJ2-2, with 16 positions matching TRBD2. The CDR3 is 18 residues long. Germline CDR1 and CDR2: SGDLS and YYNGEE. Trimming removed 4 bases from V and 5 bases from J; junction bases left unmatched: 8. CDR3 loop: CASSSPGLAGGPTGELFF. DNA of the CDR3: TGTGCCAGCAGCTCTCCGGGACTAGCGGGAGGGCCGACCGGGGAGCTGTTTTTT.

CDR3 loop: CASGRTGVRGGNQPQHF. CDR3 coding DNA: TGCGCCAGTGGACGGACAGGGGTACGGGGAGGCAATCAGCCCCAGCATTTT. The chain links TRBV10-2 to TRBJ1-5; 9 nucleotides align to TRBD1. Looked up from germline, CDR1 is WSHSY and CDR2 is SAAADI. This CDR3 has 17 amino acids. V trimming: 9 bases; J trimming: 2 bases; junction bases outside the gene matches: 14.

The chain carries TRBV7-2 and TRBJ2-5; 8 positions agree with TRBD1. The CDR3 is 14 amino acids. V lost 1 base to trimming and J lost 6 bases; unmatched junction nucleotides: 4. Germline V lookup: CDR1 SGHTA, CDR2 FQGNSA. In nucleotides, the CDR3 is TGTGCCAGCAGCTTAGATGACAGGGGAAAGACCCAGTACTTC. It specifies CASSLDDRGKTQYF.

The V and J genes are TRBV6-5 and TRBJ1-5; 8 nucleotides agree with TRBD1. Germline V gives CDR1 MNHEY, CDR2 SVGAGI. V shed 7 bases and J 7 bases; nucleotides not matched to a gene: 9. CDR3 size: 14 residues. The CDR3 loop is CASIVDRGGQPQHF. The CDR3 nucleotides read TGTGCCAGCATCGTCGACAGGGGTGGGCAGCCCCAGCATTTT.

The CDR3 sequence: CASSDPDRTGGTGELFF. Written as DNA, the CDR3 is TGTGCCAGCAGCGACCCAGACAGGACAGGGGGCACCGGGGAGCTGTTTTTT. The chain links TRBV7-2 to TRBJ2-2; TRBD1 matches 10 bases. Trimming cost V 5 bases and J 4 bases; bases outside gene matches: 10. The germline V gene has CDR1 SGHTA and CDR2 FQGNSA. CDR3 length equals 17 residues.

The chain links TRBV2 to TRBJ2-5; 7 bases match TRBD1. Germline V gives CDR1 SNHLY, CDR2 FYNNEI. The CDR3 is 15 amino acids. With V trimmed by 5 bases and J by 5 bases, 11 bases remained unmatched. CDR3 nucleotides: TGTGCCAGCAGTCCACAGGCAGGGGGAGTGGAGACCCAGTACTTC. It specifies CASSPQAGGVETQYF.

V is TRBV28 and J is TRBJ2-2; D uncertain. Per germline, CDR1 MDHEN and CDR2 SYDVKM. CDR3 length: 12 residues. V lost 6 bases and J lost 1, with 3 bases in between. CDR3 sequence reads: CASSVNTGELFF. CDR3 coding DNA: TGTGCCAGCAGCGTGAACACCGGGGAGCTGTTTTTT.

This chain joins TRBV6-5 and TRBJ1-2, with D possibly being TRBD1 (5 bases). CDR1 is MNHEY, CDR2 SVGAGI, per germline. V lost 5 bases and J 2 bases, leaving 15 bases between the germline ends. This CDR3 has 15 residues. The CDR3 DNA follows: TGTGCCAGCAGTCAACGGGAGGGACTCAACTATGGCTACACCTTC. This sequence encodes CASSQREGLNYGYTF.